Presented here are 32 T cell receptor beta chains from one specimen sequenced in a study of blood T cells in healthy people across ages (dated by TCRdb to 2013 to 2016). Libraries were made using 5' RACE. Sequencing relied on an Illumina HiSeq 2500. A second about 7 to 11 cycle PCR used a sample-barcoded 5' primer and a J-beta primer mix. In TCRdb, the public reads were trimmed at Q25 with fastp and aligned with MiXCR, with productive beta chains retained. Rows with a matching CDR3 protein are joined into one entry that keeps the most common DNA and genes. The sample records some 690,000 distinct CDR3 sequences, 20% to 25% of which are singletons. Clones ranked in the top ten supply around a fifth of the sample. The source material was blood. Receptors originate from a man in his 70s in good health.

The chain carries TRBV4-2 and TRBJ2-5, with 15 nucleotides matching TRBD2. The J segment lost 5 bases and the V segment lost 1 base, leaving 5 bases of the junction unmatched. Germline CDR1 is LGHNA and CDR2 is YNFKEQ. The CDR3 consists of 17 residues. CDR3 bases: TGTGCCAGCAGCCAAGTGGGACTAGCGGGGGGATCGGAGACCCAGTACTTC. Translation gives CASSQVGLAGGSETQYF.

This chain links TRBV6-1 with TRBJ1-3, with 7 bases identical to TRBD1. CDR1 and CDR2 from the germline V gene are MNHNS and SASEGT. The CDR3 loop spans 15 amino acids. The V and J ends lost 3 bases and 4 bases, in that order; junction bases with no gene match: 6. Written as DNA, the CDR3 is TGTGCCAGCAGTGAGGACAGGTCTAGAGGAAACACCATATATTTT. It codes for CASSEDRSRGNTIYF.

The table lists this clonotype with a few counts. This chain connects TRBV7-2 to TRBJ1-2, with D possibly being TRBD1 (6 bases). This CDR3 comprises 13 residues. CDR1 SGHTA and CDR2 FQGNSA come from the germline V gene. Trimming left V 4 bases short and J 8 bases short, with 14 bases between. In DNA form, the CDR3 reads TGTGCCAGCAGCTACACAAGGACAGACGGCTACACCTTC. Amino acid sequence: CASSYTRTDGYTF.

This clonotype has at least ten counts. The chain links TRBV6-5 to TRBJ1-2; 9 bases map to TRBD1. V shed 0 bases, J shed 4 bases, and the junction held 3 bases outside the gene matches. This CDR3 spans 15 amino acids. Germline V gene lookup returns CDR1 MNHEY and CDR2 SVGAGI. DNA for the CDR3: TGTGCCAGCAGTTACTCTAGACAGGGGGGCTATGGCTACACCTTC. Its protein product is CASSYSRQGGYGYTF.

This clonotype showed up just a few times. CDR3 DNA sequence: TGCAGTGCTAGAGATCGGGCAGGGGACACCGGGGAGCTGTTTTTT. It translates to CSARDRAGDTGELFF. This chain uses TRBV20-1 with TRBJ2-2; tentatively, D is TRBD1 (6 bases). The CDR3 is made up of 15 amino acids. CDR1 is DFQATT, CDR2 SNEGSKA, per germline (reference sequence). Trimming removed 0 bases at V and 3 bases at J, with 11 bases between.

This chain uses TRBV28 with TRBJ2-5, with TRBD2 matching over 10 bases. The CDR3 has 15 residues. Trimming cost V 2 bases and J 2 bases; bases outside gene matches: 2. The germline V gene has CDR1 MDHEN and CDR2 SYDVKM. The CDR3 DNA reads TGTGCCAGCAGTTTAAAACTAGCGGGGCAAGAGACCCAGTACTTC. It specifies CASSLKLAGQETQYF.

Ten or more counts support this clonotype. The chain employs TRBV6-5 and TRBJ2-7, with 9 bases aligning to TRBD1. CDR1 is MNHEY and CDR2 is SVGAGI in the germline V gene. V was clipped by 6 bases and J by 2 bases; unmatched bases: 8. CDR3 length equals 15 residues. The CDR3 nucleotides read TGTGCCAGCAGGCTGTCCGGACAGGGGACCTACGAGCAGTACTTC. It is translated as CASRLSGQGTYEQYF.

This clonotype was detected a few times. The chain uses TRBV12-3 or TRBV12-4 and TRBJ1-6; TRBD1 aligns across 7 bases. V dropped 7 bases and J dropped 8; count of bases not matched to a gene: 11. The CDR3 sequence is 15 residues long. DNA of the CDR3: TGTGCCAGCAAGATGGACAGGACAGTGTATTCACCCCTCCACTTT. It yields the protein CASKMDRTVYSPLHF.

CDR3 nucleotides: TGCAGCGGGGGGCGGGATGAGCAGTTCTTC. This codes for CSGGRDEQFF. The rearrangement links TRBV29-1 to TRBJ2-7, with D possibly TRBD1 on 6 matching bases. The better agreement between TRBJ2-1 and the DNA end casts doubt on the J call. The CDR3 has 10 residues. Germline CDR1 is SQVTM and CDR2 is ANQGSEA.

CDR3 in amino acids: CASSTRSEQYF. The CDR3 nucleotides read TGTGCCAGCAGCACAAGGTCCGAGCAGTACTTC. The chain has TRBV7-9 and TRBJ2-7, with unresolved D. Deletions cut 5 bases from V and 6 bases from J, with 8 bases between. This CDR3 contains 11 residues. Germline values: CDR1 SEHNR, CDR2 FQNEAQ (reference sequence).

J is TRBJ2-3 and V is TRBV29-1; D may be TRBD2 (5 bases). CDR3 length: 15 residues. CDR1 is SQVTM, CDR2 ANQGSEA, per germline. The V end was cut by 3 bases, the J end by 3 bases, with 16 bases between. CDR3 in amino acids: CSVDRGSLGTDTQYF. DNA for the CDR3: TGCAGCGTTGATCGAGGGAGCCTGGGAACAGATACGCAGTATTTT.

V is TRBV6-5 and J is TRBJ2-3; perhaps TRBD2 as D (6 bases). V shed 0 bases and J shed 2 bases, with 15 bases lying between them. This CDR3 spans 17 amino acids. Germline V gene data show CDR1 as MNHEY and CDR2 as SVGAGI. This chain's CDR3 is CASSYSATGGITDTQYF. The CDR3 nucleotides are TGTGCCAGCAGTTACTCGGCCACCGGCGGGATCACAGATACGCAGTATTTT.

The chain has TRBV7-2 and TRBJ1-2; D uncertain. Germline V lookup: CDR1 SGHTA, CDR2 FQGNSA. The V end was cut by 1 base, the J end by 6 bases, with 12 bases between. This CDR3 comprises 14 residues. The chain's CDR3 is CASSLVIRLDGYTF. The CDR3 DNA is TGTGCCAGCAGCTTAGTAATACGGTTGGATGGCTACACCTTC.

This clonotype was seen only a few times. V is TRBV5-1 and J is TRBJ2-3; D may be TRBD1 (5 bases). V was shortened by 4 bases and J by 4 bases, with 22 bases between the two germline ends. Germline-derived CDR1 and CDR2 are SGHRS and YFSETQ. The length of the CDR3 is 17 residues. CDR3 bases: TGCGCCAGCAGCGGTGAGACTCGGCGCATCAGGGCAGATACGCAGTATTTT. This translates into CASSGETRRIRADTQYF.

This clonotype was found a few times. The chain couples TRBV20-1 to TRBJ2-2, with 11 bases lining up with TRBD2. Losses at the gene ends were 0 bases for V and 1 base for J; bases not matched to a gene: 16. Per the germline V gene, CDR1 is DFQATT and CDR2 is SNEGSKA (reference sequence). There are 21 residues in the CDR3. CDR3 DNA sequence: TGCAGTGCTAGAGATCTTGGGAAGCGGCTAGCGGGGGGCCGGAACACCGGGGAGCTGTTTTTT. Residues: CSARDLGKRLAGGRNTGELFF.

This clonotype was found a few times. The chain uses TRBV27 and TRBJ1-4; D may be TRBD1 (5 bases). The CDR3 is 14 residues long. Trimming removed 6 bases from V and 12 bases from J, with 20 bases in between. CDR1 and CDR2 (germline): MNHEY, SMNVEV (reference sequence). The CDR3 here is CASSPGGRVQELFF. The DNA of the CDR3 is TGTGCCAGCAGCCCCGGGGGTCGAGTACAAGAACTGTTTTTT.

The chain is built from TRBV5-1 and TRBJ2-3; D might be TRBD2 (6 bases). CDR1 is SGHRS, CDR2 YFSETQ, per germline. The CDR3 is made up of 16 amino acids. V lost 4 bases and J 0 bases, leaving 15 bases between the germline ends. The CDR3 DNA reads as TGCGCCAGCAGCCCCGAAGGAGGGTCTAGCACAGATACGCAGTATTTT. Its translation: CASSPEGGSSTDTQYF.

The rearrangement uses TRBV20-1 and TRBJ2-4; maybe TRBD1 (6 bases). The CDR3 extends over 13 amino acids. CDR1 DFQATT and CDR2 SNEGSKA come from the germline V gene (reference sequence). CDR3 DNA: TGCAGGCATGAACAGGGATCCAAAAACATTCAGTACTTC. Translating gives CRHEQGSKNIQYF.

The chain carries TRBV6-5 and TRBJ1-5; D gene ambiguous. This CDR3 is built from 14 residues. Looked up from germline, CDR1 is MNHEY and CDR2 is SVGAGI. V was shortened by 6 bases and J by 7 bases, with 16 bases between the two germline ends. The CDR3 loop is CASSRIGPGQPQHF. The CDR3 DNA is TGTGCCAGCAGCAGAATCGGTCCGGGGCAGCCCCAGCATTTT.

This clonotype was detected only a few times. This chain links TRBV2 with TRBJ1-4; D possibly corresponds to TRBD1 (5 bases). Germline V gene lookup returns CDR1 SNHLY and CDR2 FYNNEI. Between the trimmed V and J ends, which lost 8 bases and 4 bases, there was a span of 14 bases. This CDR3 comprises 14 residues. CDR3 coding DNA: TGTGCCAGCCGGAGGGGCAGTGGTAATGAAAAACTGTTTTTT. The encoded protein is CASRRGSGNEKLFF.

This clonotype has a handful of counts. The chain recombines TRBV5-1 with TRBJ2-5, with TRBD2 matching 13 bases. Near its end, the DNA agrees better with TRBJ2-7, so the J call may be wrong. CDR3 length: 15 residues. Germline CDR1 and CDR2: SGHRS and YFSETQ. CDR3 loop: CASSSGLAGVYEQYV. The CDR3 DNA reads as TGCGCCAGCAGCTCTGGACTAGCGGGAGTCTACGAGCAGTACGTC.

The V call is TRBV9, the J call TRBJ2-1; TRBD2 aligns across 7 bases. The trim removed 0 bases at V and 1 base at J, leaving 1 base unmatched. This CDR3 spans 15 amino acids. Germline CDR1 SGDLS, CDR2 YYNGEE. This chain's CDR3 is CASSVVGGSYNEQFF. CDR3 in DNA: TGTGCCAGCAGCGTAGTGGGGGGGTCCTACAATGAGCAGTTCTTC.

The V call is TRBV5-1, the J call TRBJ2-5; a possible D gene is TRBD1 (5 bases). CDR3 length: 16 residues. Trimming took off 1 base at V and 3 bases at J, with 16 bases between the two ends. The germline gives CDR1 SGHRS, CDR2 YFSETQ. This CDR3 reads CASSLPPGKKKETQYF. The CDR3 DNA sequence: TGCGCCAGCAGCTTGCCCCCAGGGAAGAAGAAAGAGACCCAGTACTTC.

In its sample, this clonotype was seen many times. The V and J genes are TRBV29-1 and TRBJ2-3; D ambiguous. There are 11 residues in the CDR3. Per the germline V gene, CDR1 is SQVTM and CDR2 is ANQGSEA. Trimming shortened V by 2 bases and J by 2 bases, and 2 bases separated the two germline ends. The DNA of the CDR3 is TGCAGCGTTGAATTCACAGATACGCAGTATTTT. The encoded protein is CSVEFTDTQYF.

The chain uses TRBV5-1 and TRBJ2-2, with 7 bases lining up with TRBD2. The CDR3 is made up of 16 amino acids. Germline V gene data show CDR1 as SGHRS and CDR2 as YFSETQ. Germline trimming cut 5 bases from V and 4 bases from J; bases unmatched to any gene: 11. Here the CDR3 DNA reads TGCGCCAGCAGTACAACCTCTCAGCGGGGCACCGGGGAGCTGTTTTTT. Protein: CASSTTSQRGTGELFF.

This clonotype was seen more than once but under ten times. The CDR3 reads CASSPGQGHTGELFF. The CDR3 DNA reads as TGTGCCAGCAGTCCGGGACAGGGGCACACCGGGGAGCTGTTTTTT. This chain connects TRBV6-6 to TRBJ2-2; TRBD1 aligns across 10 bases. The CDR3 is 15 residues long. CDR1 MNHNY and CDR2 SVGAGI come from the germline V gene (reference sequence). The V and J ends lost 5 bases and 3 bases, in that order; junction bases with no gene match: 3.

The rearrangement joins TRBV6-5 to TRBJ1-2, with D uncertain. Trimming shortened V by 2 bases and J by 1 base, and 8 bases separated the two germline ends. Germline assignment: CDR1 MNHEY and CDR2 SVGAGI. This CDR3 has 14 amino acids. The DNA for the CDR3 is TGTGCCAGCAGTTACAGACACCTTAACTATGGCTACACCTTC. Translating it yields CASSYRHLNYGYTF.

The rearrangement joins TRBV7-2 to TRBJ2-3, with 7 bases fitting TRBD2. V lost 5 bases to trimming and J lost 5 bases; unmatched junction nucleotides: 10. CDR1 and CDR2 (germline): SGHTA, FQGNSA. This CDR3 comprises 15 residues. The CDR3 loop is CASSQRGRGVDTQYF. The CDR3 DNA is TGTGCCAGCAGCCAGCGGGGACGCGGGGTAGATACGCAGTATTTT.

The chain joins TRBV9 to TRBJ2-1; D gene uncertain. Germline loops: CDR1 SGDLS, CDR2 YYNGEE. V lost 1 base and J 0 bases, leaving 14 bases between the germline ends. The CDR3 has 17 residues. The CDR3 region has the DNA TGTGCCAGCAGCGTAATGAAACAGAAGAGCTCCTACAATGAGCAGTTCTTC. Translated: CASSVMKQKSSYNEQFF.

This clonotype showed up just a few times. The genes are TRBV3-1 and TRBJ2-1; D is uncertain. Germline V CDR1 and CDR2: LGHDT, YNNKEL (reference sequence). V shed 4 bases and J shed 5 bases, with 9 bases lying between them. This CDR3 region has 13 residues. CDR3 DNA sequence: TGTGCCAGCAGCCCGTATGGGGACAATGAGCAGTTCTTC. As protein: CASSPYGDNEQFF.

This clonotype turned up a few times. J is TRBJ2-5 and V is TRBV11-2; the match to TRBD1 covers 7 bases. The CDR3 loop spans 14 amino acids. CDR1 SGHAT and CDR2 FQNNGV come from the germline V gene. V was pared by 2 bases and J by 5 bases, with 5 bases of the junction left unmatched. The CDR3 nucleotides are TGTGCCAGCAGCTTATCGACAGGGTACGAGACCCAGTACTTC. It translates to CASSLSTGYETQYF.

The chain uses TRBV3-1 and TRBJ2-7; 8 nucleotides match TRBD1. This CDR3 contains 15 residues. J gave up 5 bases and V 4 bases, and 10 bases lay outside the gene matches. Germline V gene lookup returns CDR1 LGHDT and CDR2 YNNKEL (reference sequence). CDR3 region: CASSLLRTGKDEQYF. CDR3 coding DNA: TGTGCCAGCAGCCTTCTCCGGACAGGGAAGGACGAGCAGTACTTC.